Each of the 9 T cell receptor beta chains below was sequenced from the same sample in a study of graft-versus-host responses after intestinal transplantation. The repertoire was sequenced with immunoSEQ multiplex PCR; TCRdb's copy has only in-frame clones and lacks some. The sample records about 97,000 clones, about nine tenths being singletons. Their cognate antigens are unknown. This specimen was unstimulated CD4+ T cells sorted from spleen or lymph node cells, taken before transplant. The receptors were sampled from a human donor who was the organ donor for an intestinal transplant.

This chain links TRBV5-6 with TRBJ2-7, with 8 bases fitting TRBD1. Per germline, CDR1 SGHDT and CDR2 YYEEEE. This CDR3 has 15 amino acids. J was trimmed by 2 bases and V by 4 bases; bases with no gene match: 8. The CDR3 region is CASSRDRWQTYEQYF. DNA of the CDR3: TGTGCCAGCAGCCGGGACAGGTGGCAGACCTACGAGCAGTACTTC.

This clone occurred a few times. The chain couples TRBV6-5 to TRBJ1-1, with no clear D. Germline values: CDR1 MNHEY, CDR2 SVGAGI. There are 15 residues in the CDR3. V lost 0 bases and J 3 bases, leaving 11 bases between the germline ends. The CDR3 sequence is CASSYSRNFHTEAFF. Here the CDR3 DNA reads TGTGCCAGCAGTTACTCGAGAAACTTCCACACTGAAGCTTTCTTT.

The V and J genes are TRBV6-1 and TRBJ1-6; D is perhaps TRBD1 (5 bases). With 3 bases removed from V and 0 bases from J, the gap between germline ends came to 15 bases. CDR3 size: 18 residues. In germline, CDR1 is MNHNS, CDR2 SASEGT. CDR3 region: CASSDRQPMSSYNSPLHF. The CDR3, as DNA: TGTGCCAGCAGTGACCGACAGCCGATGAGCTCCTATAATTCACCCCTCCACTTT.

This rearrangement joins TRBV30 to TRBJ1-1, with D possibly matching TRBD1 (5 bases). This CDR3 is 12 amino acids long. Trimming pared 2 bases from V and 6 bases from J, leaving 10 bases between. Germline V gene sequence: CDR1 GTSNPN, CDR2 SVGIG (reference sequence). The CDR3 loop is CAWSQGVSEAFF. In DNA, the CDR3 is TGTGCCTGGAGTCAAGGGGTATCTGAAGCTTTCTTT.

This rearrangement joins TRBV7-2 to TRBJ2-7, with 7 bases matching TRBD2. V trimming: 5 bases; J trimming: 2 bases; junction bases outside the gene matches: 12. The germline gives CDR1 SGHTA, CDR2 FQGNSA. The length of the CDR3 is 16 residues. CDR3 region: CASSPARGSLPYEQYF. As DNA, the CDR3 is TGTGCCAGCAGCCCCGCGCGGGGGTCCCTTCCCTACGAGCAGTACTTC.

The CDR3 sequence is CASSLAARGDTQYF. As DNA, the CDR3 is TGTGCCAGCAGCTTAGCGGCCCGGGGTGATACGCAGTATTTT. This sequence joins TRBV7-8 and TRBJ2-3; weak D call: TRBD2 (5 bases). V was pared by 0 bases and J by 6 bases, with 10 bases between. The CDR3 covers 14 residues. CDR1 is SGHVS, CDR2 FQNEAQ, per germline.

This clone has just one count. This CDR3 is CASSYRGYGYTF. The CDR3 bases are TGTGCCAGCAGCTACCGGGGCTATGGCTACACCTTC. This chain uses TRBV5-6 with TRBJ1-2; no clear D. The germline gives CDR1 SGHDT, CDR2 YYEEEE. The CDR3 runs 12 residues. V was shortened by 3 bases and J by 4 bases, with 7 bases between the two germline ends.

The chain has TRBV6-5 and TRBJ1-3; 7 bases line up with TRBD1. V trimming: 0 bases; J trimming: 0 bases; junction bases outside the gene matches: 2. The CDR3 sequence is 16 residues long. Germline V CDR1 and CDR2: MNHEY, SVGAGI. Here the CDR3 reads CASSYSGQFSGNTIYF. CDR3 in DNA: TGTGCCAGCAGTTACTCGGGACAGTTCTCTGGAAACACCATATATTTT.

This chain uses TRBV5-1 with TRBJ2-2; unclear D gene. Between the trimmed V and J ends, which lost 0 bases and 7 bases, there was a span of 4 bases. This CDR3 contains 12 residues. CDR1 and CDR2 from the germline V gene are SGHRS and YFSETQ. This CDR3 reads CASSLGSGELFF. CDR3 coding DNA: TGCGCCAGCAGCTTGGGCAGCGGGGAGCTGTTTTTT. Full variable domain (remainder filled in from reference TRBV5-1 and TRBJ2-2): KAGVTQTPRYLIKTRGQQVTLSCSPISGHRSVSWYQQTPGQGLQFLFEYFSETQRNKGNFPGRFSGRQFSNSRSEMNVSTLELGDSALYLCASSLGSGELFFGEGSRLTVL.